A single sample gave rise to the 11 T cell receptor beta chains below, sequenced in a study of T cells after yellow fever vaccination. Using its own MiXCR run on the 5' RACE reads, TCRdb lists one record per CDR3 protein. The sample has some 560,000 distinct CDR3 sequences, less than 20% seen once. This specimen consisted of PBMCs, obtained less than 6 days after the first yellow fever vaccination. The origin of the receptors is a young man who received the YFV17D yellow fever vaccine.

This clonotype was picked up a small number of times. The chain links TRBV7-2 to TRBJ2-1, with D possibly TRBD1 on 5 matching bases. Germline V gene data show CDR1 as SGHTA and CDR2 as FQGNSA. V lost 3 bases to trimming and J lost 10 bases, with 13 bases between them. CDR3 length equals 13 residues. The CDR3 loop is CASSLEGAQEQFF. CDR3 nucleotide sequence: TGTGCCAGCAGCTTGGAAGGGGCCCAGGAGCAGTTCTTC. The whole variable domain, remainder taken from reference TRBV7-2 and TRBJ2-1, is GAGVSQSPSNKVTEKGKDVELRCDPISGHTALYWYRQSLGQGLEFLIYFQGNSAPDKSGLPSDRFSAERTGGSVSTLTIQRTQQEDSAVYLCASSLEGAQEQFFGPGTRLTVL.

This clonotype was counted between two and nine times. The V call is TRBV12-3 or TRBV12-4, the J call TRBJ2-3; D is uncertain. Trimming left V 3 bases short and J 5 bases short, with 12 bases between. The CDR3 runs 14 residues. CDR3 sequence reads: CASSFMGSVDTQYF. The CDR3 region has the DNA TGTGCCAGCAGTTTTATGGGGTCGGTAGATACGCAGTATTTT.

The DNA for the CDR3 is TGTGCCAGCAGCACCCATGGGGTGGCAGAAAAACTGTTTTTT. Its protein product is CASSTHGVAEKLFF. The genes are TRBV7-9 and TRBJ1-4; D is undetermined. Germline CDR1 SEHNR, CDR2 FQNEAQ (reference sequence). The CDR3 extends over 14 amino acids. Trimming removed 5 bases at V and 8 bases at J, with 15 bases between.

Here the CDR3 DNA reads TGCAGTGCTAGCGGGGCAGGGGGCGAAGCTAACTATGGCTACACCTTC. It encodes CSASGAGGEANYGYTF. The rearrangement joins TRBV20-1 to TRBJ1-2, with 8 bases fitting TRBD1. The CDR3 is made up of 16 amino acids. Germline assignment: CDR1 DFQATT and CDR2 SNEGSKA (reference sequence). V lost 3 bases and J lost 0; bases outside the gene matches: 9.

The chain combines TRBV5-6 with TRBJ1-2; 7 nucleotides match TRBD1. The germline V gene has CDR1 SGHDT and CDR2 YYEEEE. J was trimmed by 4 bases and V by 5 bases; bases with no gene match: 5. This CDR3 is built from 13 residues. CDR3 region: CASRSTGVYGYTF. CDR3 DNA sequence: TGTGCCAGCAGATCAACAGGGGTCTATGGCTACACCTTC.

The chain combines TRBV6-1 with TRBJ2-3, with 8 bases identical to TRBD1. Germline CDR1 is MNHNS and CDR2 is SASEGT. The length of the CDR3 is 15 residues. After removal of 4 bases from V and 4 bases from J, the junction contained 7 bases not matched to a gene. The CDR3 loop reads CASSVRTGSADTQYF. The CDR3 bases are TGTGCCAGCAGTGTCCGGACAGGGAGCGCAGATACGCAGTATTTT.

This clonotype has more than one count but fewer than ten. V gene TRBV7-3 combines with J gene TRBJ1-5; no firm D call. Germline CDR1 and CDR2: SGHTA and FQGTGA. V lost 3 bases, J lost 9 bases, and 18 bases lay in between. There are 15 residues in the CDR3. The CDR3 region has the DNA TGTGCCAGCAGCTTTGGCCCCCCGCTCGAGGGGCCCCAGCATTTT. Encoded protein: CASSFGPPLEGPQHF.

The chain joins TRBV6-1 to TRBJ1-3; D is possibly TRBD1 (6 bases). This CDR3 region has 14 residues. Germline lookup yields CDR1 MNHNS and CDR2 SASEGT. V was cut by 6 bases and J by 9 bases, with 18 bases left in between. The CDR3 reads CASSRLGGRATIYF. In DNA form, the CDR3 reads TGTGCCAGCAGCAGGCTGGGGGGCCGGGCCACCATATATTTT.

This clonotype was counted only a few times. CDR3 DNA sequence: TGTGCCAGCAGCCCGGACCCTAGCGGGCCCCCCTACAATGAGCAGTTCTTC. Translated, it gives CASSPDPSGPPYNEQFF. The rearrangement uses TRBV6-1 and TRBJ2-1, with 8 bases aligning to TRBD2. The CDR3 runs 17 residues. CDR1 and CDR2 (germline): MNHNS, SASEGT. Losses at the gene ends were 6 bases for V and 2 bases for J; bases not matched to a gene: 12.

This clonotype was seen a handful of times. The chain joins TRBV12-3 or TRBV12-4 to TRBJ1-1; D unresolved. The CDR3 runs to 14 residues. With 2 bases removed from V and 0 bases from J, the gap between germline ends came to 7 bases. This CDR3 is CASSLTFMNTEAFF. The CDR3 coding sequence is TGTGCCAGCAGTTTAACTTTCATGAACACTGAAGCTTTCTTT.

The chain recombines TRBV10-2 with TRBJ1-2; D remains ambiguous. V was trimmed by 6 bases and J by 4 bases, leaving 15 bases between them. The CDR3 loop spans 14 amino acids. Per germline, CDR1 WSHSY and CDR2 SAAADI. CDR3 in amino acids: CASRGPGISYGYTF. The CDR3 DNA reads TGCGCCAGCAGAGGTCCCGGGATATCCTATGGCTACACCTTC.